The rows below give T cell receptor beta chains drawn from one sample of a study of blood T cells in healthy people across ages. Each CDR3 protein gets one entry after TCRdb re-called the 5' RACE reads with MiXCR. This table holds 500,000 to 700,000 distinct CDR3 sequences, about 30% found once. Sequenced: blood. The origin of the receptors is a woman over 75 in good health. CDR3s include the opening cysteine and the closing phenylalanine or tryptophan. Each record gives: clone size, V gene, J gene, D gene, CDR3 protein. The D gene is left open where the match is weak. Size values are once, few and many counts, or a class for expanded clones, and some rows have none.

many,TRBV7-3,TRBJ1-1,TRBD1,CASSSGQGARGNTEAFF
many,TRBV6-1,TRBJ2-3,.,CASSTTGMNTQYF
many,TRBV5-1,TRBJ2-7,TRBD1,CASSLDRGNYEQYF
once,TRBV6-5,.,TRBD1,CASSPGDRALCHEQYF
many,TRBV6-2/TRBV6-3,TRBJ1-2,.,CASSDRQRRGANYGYTF
.,TRBV20-1,TRBJ2-5,.,CSAHTTRGYNEQYF
many,TRBV12-3/TRBV12-4,TRBJ2-7,.,CASSIRESYEQYF
many,TRBV11-1,TRBJ2-7,.,CASSLGPDSTYEQYF
many,TRBV3-1,TRBJ2-1,.,CASSQRERDNEQFF
many,TRBV20-1,TRBJ2-1,TRBD2,CSAEGGTTPYNEQFF
many,TRBV10-3,TRBJ2-7,.,CAIKETGSDEQYF
.,TRBV2,TRBJ2-2,.,CASRAGTFTGELFF
.,TRBV4-2,TRBJ1-4,.,CASSLEGGGNEKLFF
many,TRBV6-6,TRBJ2-7,TRBD1,CASSRPGQGYEQYF
many,TRBV6-5,TRBJ1-1,.,CASRRQFMNTEAFF
many,TRBV7-7,TRBJ2-5,TRBD1,CASSDRQGAIQYF
many,TRBV12-3/TRBV12-4,TRBJ1-2,.,CASSSKGVNYGYTF
many,TRBV4-2,TRBJ1-5,.,CASSQAGGDQPQHF
many,TRBV5-6,TRBJ2-5,.,CASSQRMYARQETQYF
.,TRBV7-2,TRBJ2-7,TRBD1,CASSSVGQPTYEQYF
few,TRBV21-1,TRBJ2-5,.,CASTQAGGLETQYF
many,TRBV7-9,TRBJ2-6,TRBD1,CASSLGGGAGANVLTF
.,TRBV27,.,TRBD1,CASTLRGQGFGEQYF
many,TRBV7-2,TRBJ2-7,.,CASSLEAGGARGATYEQYF
.,TRBV20-1,TRBJ2-7,TRBD2,CSARDLVRGDPNEQYF
.,TRBV20-1,TRBJ2-4,.,CSAPGGGGTKNIQYF
many,TRBV3-1,TRBJ1-4,.,CASSPGSATNEKLFF
few,TRBV11-1,TRBJ2-5,.,CASSKPPQETQYF
few,TRBV3-1,TRBJ1-4,.,CASSQALSRTNEKLFF
once,TRBV20-1,TRBJ2-1,TRBD1,CSASPILGTGYNEQFF
many,TRBV11-2,TRBJ2-1,.,CASSFTGATEFF
few,TRBV7-2,TRBJ2-2,TRBD1,CASSWGQGHGELFF
few,TRBV11-2,TRBJ1-2,TRBD1,CASSLVGPGGGDGYTF
.,TRBV11-2,TRBJ1-1,.,CASSSSGRMNTEAFF
.,TRBV20-1,TRBJ2-3,.,CSAPRANADTQYF
few,TRBV11-1,.,TRBD2,CASSPAGFSQRGGQSYNEQYF
many,TRBV25-1,TRBJ2-5,.,CASAGTPQETQYF
.,TRBV4-1,TRBJ2-7,.,CASSQPGGNYEQYF
few,TRBV4-2,TRBJ1-2,.,CASSRNRQINYGYTF
.,TRBV4-1,TRBJ2-1,TRBD2,CASSQEERELWYNEQFF
many,TRBV9,TRBJ2-7,TRBD1,CASSGRDSHYEQYF
.,TRBV7-2,TRBJ1-4,.,CASSFGGVGEKLFF
.,TRBV5-6,TRBJ1-2,.,CASSLGEVGYTF
.,TRBV29-1,TRBJ1-1,.,CSVPAREQAMNTEAFF
.,TRBV5-1,TRBJ1-2,.,CASSFSSEGYGYTF
many,TRBV6-2/TRBV6-3,TRBJ1-5,.,CASRPHQDGGQPQHF
.,TRBV6-2/TRBV6-3,TRBJ2-5,.,CASSLPGDLSNEQYF
once,TRBV20-1,TRBJ1-4,.,CSARGGRGEKLFF
many,TRBV7-2,TRBJ2-1,.,CASSIGLNYNEQFF
many,TRBV15,TRBJ1-5,TRBD1,CATSRGGTGNNQPQHF
many,TRBV7-2,TRBJ1-4,.,CASSLVRGGASNEKLFF
few,TRBV6-1,TRBJ2-2,TRBD2,CASSGRGSSGGLPTYTGELFF
many,TRBV4-3,TRBJ2-1,.,CASSLGHGYNEQFF